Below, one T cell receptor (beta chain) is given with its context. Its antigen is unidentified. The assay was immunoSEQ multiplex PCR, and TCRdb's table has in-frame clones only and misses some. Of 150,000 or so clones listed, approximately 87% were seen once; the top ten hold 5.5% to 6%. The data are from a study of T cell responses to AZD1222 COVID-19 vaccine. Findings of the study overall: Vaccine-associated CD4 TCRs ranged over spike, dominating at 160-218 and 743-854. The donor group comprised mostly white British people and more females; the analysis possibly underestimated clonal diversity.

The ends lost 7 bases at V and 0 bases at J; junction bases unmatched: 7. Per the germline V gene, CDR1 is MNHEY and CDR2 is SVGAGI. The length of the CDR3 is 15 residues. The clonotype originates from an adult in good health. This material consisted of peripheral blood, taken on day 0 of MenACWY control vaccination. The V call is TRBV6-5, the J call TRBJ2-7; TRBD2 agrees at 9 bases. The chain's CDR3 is CASIRREGDSYEQYF. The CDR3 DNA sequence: TGTGCCAGCATTCGGCGGGAGGGTGACTCCTACGAGCAGTACTTC.